This entry lists 2 T cell receptor beta chains sequenced from one sample in a study of molecular identifiers for immune sequencing clone quantification. MiXCR, run by TCRdb on the PCR reads, gives a single entry per CDR3 protein. Here the sample spans approximately 550,000 distinct CDR3 sequences, around 23% being singletons. The material sequenced was naive CD8+ T cells from blood, with Jurkat cell RNA spiked in. Subset noted: FACS-sorted CD8+CD4-CCR7+CD45RA+ naive T cells. Source of these receptors: a human donor in good health. Some libraries in this study had Jurkat cell RNA spiked in.

This clonotype showed up just a few times. One junction end disagrees with the germline gene, perhaps due to a read error. The chain employs TRBV29-1 and TRBJ2-3; D is possibly TRBD2 (5 bases). The length of the CDR3 is 15 residues. Germline V gene lookup returns CDR1 SQVTM and CDR2 ANQGSEA. The CDR3 sequence is CSALNRGRSTNTQYF. The DNA of the CDR3 is TGCAGCGCTTTAAACAGAGGGAGAAGCACAAATACGCAGTATTTT.

DNA for the CDR3: TGTGCCAGAAGCTTGGGCAAGAAAATGAACACTGAAGCTTTCTTT. Protein sequence: CARSLGKKMNTEAFF. The chain joins TRBV5-3 to TRBJ1-1; D unresolved. TRBV5-3 is known as an ORF, though its function is uncertain. V dropped 0 bases and J dropped 0 bases, with 9 bases sitting between them. CDR3 length: 15 residues.